These 24 T cell receptor beta chains originate from one sample sequenced in a study of cytomegalovirus exposure and HLA in healthy donors. Researchers ran the PCR with 60 Vbeta and 13 Jbeta primers. Sequenced by immunoSEQ multiplex PCR; TCRdb stores in-frame clones only, minus some. The repertoire holds approximately 32,000 clones, with approximately 79% as singletons. The source material was PBMCs. These receptors were taken from a woman in her twenties or thirties in good health and CMV-seropositive.

This rearrangement joins TRBV19 to TRBJ1-5; a weak D match, TRBD1 (6 bases). With 9 bases removed from V and 6 bases from J, the gap between germline ends came to 18 bases. CDR1 is LNHDA, CDR2 SQIVND, per germline (reference sequence). The CDR3 sequence is 14 residues long. CDR3 in DNA: TGTGCCAGCTGCGCGGTACAGGGTCCTCAGCCCCAGCATTTT. Encoded protein: CASCAVQGPQPQHF.

V usage is TRBV27 and J usage is TRBJ2-7; perhaps TRBD1 as D (6 bases). The germline V and J ends were trimmed by 5 bases and 4 bases, with 18 bases remaining between them. This CDR3 is 15 amino acids long. The germline CDR1 and CDR2 sequences are MNHEY and SMNVEV (reference sequence). CDR3 in amino acids: CASSPTQGQAYEQYF. DNA for the CDR3: TGTGCCAGCAGTCCTACCCAGGGGCAGGCGTACGAGCAGTACTTC.

The sample holds one count of this clone. The chain is built from TRBV6-4 and TRBJ2-1; the match to TRBD2 covers 10 bases. Per germline, CDR1 MRHNA and CDR2 SNTAGT. The CDR3 has 14 amino acids. J was trimmed by 7 bases and V by 3 bases; bases with no gene match: 3. This CDR3 reads CASSELAGYNEQFF. The DNA for the CDR3 is TGTGCCAGCAGTGAACTAGCGGGATATAATGAGCAGTTCTTC.

The table lists this clone with a few counts. The chain has TRBV15 and TRBJ2-1; D is perhaps TRBD1 (6 bases). Trimming left V 4 bases short and J 4 bases short, with 14 bases between. The CDR3 spans 15 residues. Germline-derived CDR1 and CDR2 are LNHNV and YYDKDF (reference sequence). CDR3: CATSNWTAVYNEQFF. The CDR3 nucleotides read TGTGCCACCAGCAACTGGACAGCGGTATACAATGAGCAGTTCTTC.

This clone was seen more than once but under ten times. V and J are TRBV29-1 and TRBJ2-1; D not resolved. The CDR3 length is 11 residues. V lost 4 bases to trimming and J lost 8 bases, with 9 bases between them. CDR1 and CDR2 from the germline V gene are SQVTM and ANQGSEA. The CDR3 reads CSVANSDEQFF. The CDR3 DNA sequence: TGCAGCGTTGCCAATTCGGATGAGCAGTTCTTC.

The J gene is TRBJ1-1, the V gene TRBV5-4, with 7 bases identical to TRBD1. The CDR3 loop spans 14 amino acids. V lost 5 bases to trimming and J lost 2 bases; unmatched junction nucleotides: 6. In germline, CDR1 is SGHNT, CDR2 YYREEE (reference sequence). This CDR3 is CASRRGQANTEAFF. CDR3 coding DNA: TGTGCCAGCAGGCGAGGACAGGCTAACACTGAAGCTTTCTTT.

The sample holds a few counts of this clone. The gene calls are TRBV6-5 and TRBJ2-7; TRBD2 is a possible D gene (5 bases). This CDR3 is 15 amino acids long. The ends were cut back, 2 bases at V and 2 bases at J, with 13 bases in the middle. Germline-derived CDR1 and CDR2 are MNHEY and SVGAGI. The CDR3 coding sequence is TGTGCCAGCAGTTACCGGGGATCTCAGGCCTACGAGCAGTACTTC. It translates to CASSYRGSQAYEQYF.

This chain uses TRBV10-1 with TRBJ2-1; 10 nucleotides match TRBD1. J gave up 5 bases and V 3 bases, and 1 base lay outside the gene matches. CDR3 length: 14 residues. Germline lookup yields CDR1 WNHNN and CDR2 SYGVQD (reference sequence). CDR3 protein: CASSDGTGDNEQFF. CDR3 DNA: TGCGCCAGCAGTGATGGGACAGGGGACAATGAGCAGTTCTTC.

The genes are TRBV7-2 and TRBJ2-3; D is unresolved. The CDR3 is made up of 12 amino acids. The ends were cut back, 3 bases at V and 2 bases at J, with 3 bases in the middle. Germline V lookup: CDR1 SGHTA, CDR2 FQGNSA. CDR3 sequence reads: CASSFYTDTQYF. In DNA form, the CDR3 reads TGTGCCAGCAGCTTCTACACAGATACGCAGTATTTT.

The genes are TRBV7-9 and TRBJ1-2; possible D gene TRBD1, 5 bases. The CDR3 is made up of 15 amino acids. With 3 bases removed from V and 5 bases from J, the gap between germline ends came to 16 bases. Per germline, CDR1 SEHNR and CDR2 FQNEAQ (reference sequence). CDR3 coding DNA: TGTGCCAGCAGCTTGGGGGGGAGGGGCGGTTATGGCTACACCTTC. The encoded protein is CASSLGGRGGYGYTF.

The V call is TRBV19, the J call TRBJ2-6; D may be TRBD2 (5 bases). The CDR3 contains 15 residues. V dropped 5 bases and J dropped 0 bases, with 8 bases sitting between them. Germline V gene sequence: CDR1 LNHDA, CDR2 SQIVND (reference sequence). The CDR3 DNA reads TGTGCCAGTAGTGCGGGCAGCTCTGGGGCCAACGTCCTGACTTTC. It translates to CASSAGSSGANVLTF.

Only a few counts were recorded for this clone. The chain links TRBV23-1 to TRBJ1-2; 9 nucleotides align to TRBD1. TRBV23-1 counts as an open reading frame of uncertain function. The J segment lost 9 bases and the V segment lost 6 bases, leaving 11 bases of the junction unmatched. The CDR3 extends over 14 amino acids. The DNA of the CDR3 is TGCGCCAGCAGCCGGTCCGGGACAGGGAACAGCTACACCTTC. It yields the protein CASSRSGTGNSYTF.

This rearrangement joins TRBV19 to TRBJ1-1, with TRBD1 matching over 10 bases. Germline values: CDR1 LNHDA, CDR2 SQIVND (reference sequence). The CDR3 runs to 15 residues. The J segment lost 10 bases and the V segment lost 10 bases, leaving 18 bases of the junction unmatched. The CDR3 nucleotides read TGTGCCACCGAGTTTGGGGGGACAGGGGCCTCGAGAGCTTTCTTT. This translates into CATEFGGTGASRAFF.

The V gene is TRBV30, the J gene TRBJ2-1; TRBD1 aligns across 7 bases. This CDR3 is built from 16 residues. The junction had 9 bases not matched to a gene; V was cut back by 0 bases and J by 4 bases. CDR1 and CDR2 (germline): GTSNPN, SVGIG (reference sequence). The CDR3 nucleotides are TGTGCCTGGAGTGTACCGGACAGGTGGTCTTACAATGAGCAGTTCTTC. This encodes CAWSVPDRWSYNEQFF.

V gene TRBV30 combines with J gene TRBJ1-2, with no clear D. Looked up from germline, CDR1 is GTSNPN and CDR2 is SVGIG (reference sequence). Trimming left V 4 bases short and J 0 bases short, with 15 bases between. The CDR3 sequence is 15 residues long. CDR3 protein: CAWTAGGGANYGYTF. CDR3 sequence (DNA): TGTGCCTGGACAGCCGGCGGAGGAGCTAACTATGGCTACACCTTC.

This chain joins TRBV5-1 and TRBJ2-5; the match to TRBD2 covers 14 bases. The CDR3 consists of 16 residues. V dropped 3 bases and J dropped 5; count of bases not matched to a gene: 6. Germline CDR1 is SGHRS and CDR2 is YFSETQ. CDR3 residues: CASSSGTSGSRETQYF. CDR3 nucleotides: TGCGCCAGCAGCTCAGGGACTAGCGGGAGTAGGGAGACCCAGTACTTC.

Points on this clone: One junction end disagrees with the germline gene, perhaps due to a read error. The rearrangement uses TRBV5-6 and TRBJ2-1, with 10 nucleotides matching TRBD2. This CDR3 region has 16 residues. Germline CDR1 is SGHDT and CDR2 is YYEEEE. CDR3 loop: CARSYRTSGEYNEQFF. CDR3 nucleotides: TGTGCCCGCAGCTATAGGACTAGCGGAGAATACAATGAGCAGTTCTTC.

The rearrangement joins TRBV19 to TRBJ1-4, with 7 bases matching TRBD1. The CDR3 loop spans 18 amino acids. Germline-derived CDR1 and CDR2 are LNHDA and SQIVND (reference sequence). V lost 4 bases, J lost 6 bases, and 17 bases stayed unmatched. For the CDR3, the DNA is TGTGCCAGTAGTACCACCGGGACAGTCACGACGCGATATGAAAAACTGTTTTTT. The encoded protein is CASSTTGTVTTRYEKLFF.

CDR3 sequence (DNA): TGTGCCAGCAGTTATTCCCCGATAAGGCGGGAGACCCAGTACTTC. It specifies CASSYSPIRRETQYF. The genes are TRBV6-9 and TRBJ2-5; unclear D gene. V was cut by 0 bases and J by 5 bases, with 13 bases left in between. CDR3 length equals 15 residues. In germline, CDR1 is MNHGY, CDR2 SVAAGI.

The chain has TRBV11-3 and TRBJ2-1, with 13 bases lining up with TRBD2. Unmatched junction bases numbered 2, after V lost 4 bases and J lost 2 bases. The CDR3 spans 16 residues. Germline V CDR1 and CDR2: SGHNT, YENEEA. The CDR3 here is CASSSGTSGAYNEQFF. Here the CDR3 DNA reads TGTGCCAGCAGCTCAGGGACTAGCGGGGCCTACAATGAGCAGTTCTTC.

V gene TRBV28 combines with J gene TRBJ2-5; the match to TRBD1 covers 7 bases. Looked up from germline, CDR1 is MDHEN and CDR2 is SYDVKM. Germline trimming cut 7 bases from V and 3 bases from J; bases unmatched to any gene: 2. This CDR3 comprises 12 residues. DNA of the CDR3: TGTGCCAGCATCCAGGGGGAAGAGACCCAGTACTTC. Translated: CASIQGEETQYF.

J is TRBJ2-1 and V is TRBV9; D is perhaps TRBD1 (6 bases). From germline, CDR1 is SGDLS and CDR2 YYNGEE. The V end lost 1 base, the J end lost 4 bases, and 18 bases lay between the germline ends. This CDR3 comprises 17 residues. CDR3 in DNA: TGTGCCAGCAGCGTATCGCGGACAGTGGGGCAATACAATGAGCAGTTCTTC. Protein: CASSVSRTVGQYNEQFF.

This clone was counted between two and nine times. The chain employs TRBV9 and TRBJ2-2, with a tentative D call TRBD1 (6 bases). V lost 3 bases and J lost 2, with 14 bases in between. Per germline, CDR1 SGDLS and CDR2 YYNGEE. The CDR3 runs 16 residues. The CDR3 nucleotides are TGTGCCAGCAGCGGACGTTGGACAGCTAACACCGGGGAGCTGTTTTTT. It specifies CASSGRWTANTGELFF.

The gene calls are TRBV7-9 and TRBJ2-5; 8 positions match TRBD2. The J segment lost 5 bases and the V segment lost 0 bases, leaving 2 bases of the junction unmatched. Per germline, CDR1 SEHNR and CDR2 FQNEAQ (reference sequence). The CDR3 runs 14 residues. CDR3 loop: CASSLALAGETQYF. CDR3 nucleotide sequence: TGTGCCAGCAGCTTAGCCCTAGCGGGTGAGACCCAGTACTTC.